A selection of T cell receptor beta chains follows, all from one sample in a study of OX40 agonist ivuxolimab in advanced cancers. The table came from immunoSEQ multiplex PCR; TCRdb's copy has only in-frame clones and leaves some out. The table records 40,000 to 55,000 clones, around 89% of them present only once. Sequencing used CD4+ or CD8+ T cells sorted from blood, obtained in a trial of the OX40 agonist ivuxolimab. The origin of the receptors is an adult with an advanced solid tumor such as melanoma, head and neck, liver or kidney cancer. CDR3s include the opening cysteine and the closing phenylalanine or tryptophan. A D gene is named only where the DNA matches it firmly. Clone size, where shown, is once, few, many, or a class for clones that have expanded.

v_call	d_call	j_call	clone_size	cdr3_aa	cdr3_nt
TRBV27	TRBD2	TRBJ2-2	-	CASSLQAGGGWGELFF	TGTGCCAGCAGTTTACAAGCGGGAGGGGGTTGGGGGGAGCTGTTTTTT
TRBV4-1	-	TRBJ2-3	-	CASSQGRGRGTDTQYF	TGCGCCAGCAGCCAGGGGCGTGGGAGAGGCACAGATACGCAGTATTTT
TRBV10-3	TRBD2	TRBJ2-2	-	CAISGEGGRALPGELFF	TGTGCCATCAGTGGCGAAGGCGGGAGGGCCCTCCCCGGGGAGCTGTTTTTT
TRBV2	TRBD1	TRBJ2-1	-	CASNAGQESSYNEQFF	TGTGCCAGCAATGCGGGACAGGAGAGCTCCTACAATGAGCAGTTCTTC
TRBV6-5	-	TRBJ1-1	-	CASRERNTEAFF	TGTGCCAGCAGGGAACGGAACACTGAAGCTTTCTTT
TRBV6-5	-	TRBJ2-3	-	CASSPPGWRTDTQYF	TGTGCCAGCAGTCCACCGGGCTGGCGAACAGATACGCAGTATTTT
TRBV4-1	TRBD2	TRBJ2-7	-	CASSQVWTSGTYEQYF	TGCGCCAGCAGCCAAGTTTGGACTAGCGGGACTTACGAGCAGTACTTC
TRBV19	TRBD1	TRBJ2-7	-	CASSDDRVYEQYF	TGTGCCAGTAGTGACGACAGGGTCTACGAGCAGTACTTC
TRBV7-8	-	TRBJ2-7	-	CASSLETYEQYF	TGTGCCAGCAGCTTAGAGACCTACGAGCAGTACTTC
TRBV6-1	-	TRBJ2-2	-	CASSESSVGELFF	TGTGCCAGCAGTGAGTCTAGCGTCGGGGAGCTGTTTTTT
TRBV28	-	TRBJ2-1	-	CASSLSAGAEANEQFF	TGTGCCAGCAGTTTATCCGCCGGGGCCGAGGCCAATGAGCAGTTCTTC
TRBV28	TRBD1	TRBJ2-7	-	CASSPGQVYEQYF	TGTGCCAGCAGTCCGGGACAGGTCTACGAGCAGTACTTC
TRBV29-1	TRBD2	TRBJ2-1	once	CSVGRLAGELPPPYNEQFF	TGCAGCGTTGGAAGACTAGCGGGAGAATTACCCCCCCCCTACAATGAGCAGTTCTTC
TRBV2	-	TRBJ1-1	few	CASSTGGFTEAFF	TGTGCCAGCAGCACGGGGGGGTTCACTGAAGCTTTCTTT
TRBV10-3	-	TRBJ1-4	-	CAISAKGQSTNEKLFF	TGTGCCATCAGTGCGAAGGGGCAATCTACTAATGAAAAACTGTTTTTT
TRBV2	TRBD2	TRBJ2-7	-	CASSEAWLAGGSVREQYF	TGTGCCAGCAGTGAAGCCTGGCTAGCGGGAGGATCGGTTCGGGAGCAGTACTTC
TRBV5-1	-	TRBJ2-1	-	CASSLGRPNEQFF	TGCGCCAGCAGCTTGGGCAGGCCGAATGAGCAGTTCTTC
TRBV19	-	TRBJ1-3	-	CATGGQPQSSGNTIYF	TGTGCCACAGGAGGACAGCCTCAAAGCTCTGGAAACACCATATATTTT
TRBV5-8	TRBD1	TRBJ2-5	-	CASSRGTGRLEETQYF	TGTGCCAGCAGCCGGGGGACAGGGAGATTGGAGGAGACCCAGTACTTC
TRBV6-1	-	TRBJ1-5	once	CASSAGQGIFSNQPQHF	TGTGCCAGCAGTGCTGGGCAGGGGATATTTAGCAATCAGCCCCAGCATTTT
TRBV4-1	-	TRBJ1-2	-	CASSQVVAGAYGYTF	TGCGCCAGCAGCCAAGTGGTGGCAGGGGCTTATGGCTACACCTTC
TRBV18	-	TRBJ1-4	-	CASSETVGGTNEKLFF	TGTGCCAGCTCGGAAACCGTCGGGGGAACTAATGAAAAACTGTTTTTT
TRBV7-9	TRBD2	TRBJ2-7	-	CASTQGLAGEHPSYEQYF	TGTGCCAGCACCCAGGGTCTAGCGGGAGAACACCCATCCTACGAGCAGTACTTC
TRBV18	TRBD2	TRBJ2-7	-	CASSSGLAGTYEQYF	TGTGCCAGCTCATCGGGACTAGCGGGTACCTACGAGCAGTACTTC
TRBV19	TRBD1	TRBJ2-3	-	CASSIFGRGRRDTQYF	TGTGCCAGTAGTATATTTGGCAGGGGGCGCCGGGATACGCAGTATTTT
TRBV4-1	-	TRBJ1-5	-	CASSQDRTASNQPQHF	TGCGCCAGCAGCCAAGATCGGACGGCGAGCAATCAGCCCCAGCATTTT
TRBV27	TRBD2	TRBJ2-2	-	CASSLMASGSLGELFF	TGTGCCAGCAGTTTAATGGCTAGCGGGAGTCTCGGGGAGCTGTTTTTT
TRBV11-3	-	TRBJ2-5	-	CASSAESGAQYF	TGTGCCAGCAGCGCTGAATCTGGGGCCCAGTACTTC
TRBV12-5	TRBD2	TRBJ2-1	-	CASGSPPREPRTNEQFF	TGTGCTAGTGGTTCCCCCCCGCGGGAGCCCCGGACCAATGAGCAGTTCTTC
TRBV9	-	TRBJ1-4	-	CASSVEDEKLFF	TGTGCCAGCAGCGTAGAGGATGAAAAACTGTTTTTT
TRBV2	-	TRBJ2-3	-	CASLAGGTNPDTQYF	TGTGCCAGCTTAGCAGGGGGGACTAATCCAGATACGCAGTATTTT
TRBV9	-	TRBJ1-1	few	CASSVGGRGNTEAFF	TGTGCCAGCAGCGTAGGGGGCAGGGGGAACACTGAAGCTTTCTTT
TRBV18	TRBD2	TRBJ2-2	-	CASSPSGSTGELFF	TGTGCCAGCTCACCTAGCGGGAGTACCGGGGAGCTGTTTTTT
TRBV9	TRBD1	TRBJ2-3	-	CASSTRTGHFDTQYF	TGTGCCAGCAGCACCCGGACAGGACATTTCGATACGCAGTATTTT
TRBV5-1	-	TRBJ2-7	-	CASSLELRTGTSYEQYF	TGCGCCAGCAGCTTGGAACTTAGGACTGGAACATCCTACGAGCAGTACTTC
TRBV28	-	TRBJ2-3	once	CASSGPGRNTQYF	TGTGCCAGCAGCGGTCCAGGGCGAAATACGCAGTATTTT
TRBV30	-	TRBJ2-3	-	CAWSVQGLQADTQYF	TGTGCCTGGAGTGTACAGGGCCTACAAGCGGATACGCAGTATTTT
TRBV19	TRBD1	TRBJ2-5	-	CASSWQGPTGLGETQYF	TGTGCCAGTAGTTGGCAGGGGCCGACAGGGCTAGGGGAGACCCAGTACTTC
TRBV15	-	TRBJ2-7	-	CATSRGQVYEQYF	TGTGCCACCAGCAGAGGACAGGTTTACGAGCAGTACTTC
TRBV4-1	TRBD1	TRBJ2-7	-	CASSQVSGTGSYEQYF	TGCGCCAGCAGCCAGGTCTCCGGGACAGGGTCCTACGAGCAGTACTTC